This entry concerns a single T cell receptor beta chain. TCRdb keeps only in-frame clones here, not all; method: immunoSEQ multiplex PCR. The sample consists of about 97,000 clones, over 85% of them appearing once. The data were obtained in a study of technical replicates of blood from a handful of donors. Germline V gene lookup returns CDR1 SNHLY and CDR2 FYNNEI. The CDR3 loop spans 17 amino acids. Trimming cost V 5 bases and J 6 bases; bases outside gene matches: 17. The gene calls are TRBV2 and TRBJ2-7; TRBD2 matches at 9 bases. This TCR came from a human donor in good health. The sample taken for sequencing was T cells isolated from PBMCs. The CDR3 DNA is TGTGCCAGCAGTCCCGGGACTAGCTGGTTCGGCGCCTCCGAGCAGTACTTC. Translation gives CASSPGTSWFGASEQYF.